A single sample is the source of the 8 T cell receptor beta chains below, sequenced in a study of T cells in Graves' hyperthyroidism and ophthalmopathy. Amplified regions were TCR beta CDR3 sequences from RNA transcripts. Using the HTBI primer set, a first-round RT-PCR was run on the TCR CDR3. TCRdb re-called the multiplex PCR reads through MiXCR, storing one row per CDR3 protein. Here the sample spans 300,000 to 350,000 distinct CDR3 sequences, approximately 15% being singletons. The sequenced sample consisted of blood. The source is a woman between 25 and 40 years old with Graves' hyperthyroidism.

Note on this clonotype: With a much larger clone just one base away, this may be a read error. The CDR3 loop is CASSSLAGGLSNEQFF. In DNA form, the CDR3 reads TGTGCCAGCAGTTCATTAGCAGGGGGCCTGAGCAATGAGCAGTTCTTC. This sequence joins TRBV27 and TRBJ2-1, with TRBD1 matching 8 bases. The CDR3 is 16 amino acids. Germline CDR1 is MNHEY and CDR2 is SMNVEV (reference sequence). The trim removed 4 bases at V and 6 bases at J, leaving 11 bases unmatched.

This clonotype was counted a single time. This sequence may be a read error, since a much larger clone differs from it by one base. The chain links TRBV2 to TRBJ2-5, with D possibly being TRBD1 (5 bases). Trimming removed 8 bases from V and 3 bases from J, with 16 bases in between. The germline CDR1 and CDR2 sequences are SNHLY and FYNNEI. This CDR3 region has 14 residues. In nucleotides, the CDR3 is TGTGCCAGCCCACTCCAGGGTGGCGAAGAGACCCAGTACTTC. Encoded protein: CASPLQGGEETQYF.

This clonotype has ten or more counts. This chain connects TRBV3-1 to TRBJ2-7; D remains unclear. V was clipped by 2 bases and J by 2 bases, with 7 bases between them. CDR1 LGHDT and CDR2 YNNKEL come from the germline V gene (reference sequence). The CDR3 loop spans 13 amino acids. CDR3 coding DNA: TGTGCCAGCAGCCAAAATGGCCCCTACGAGCAGTACTTC. Translated, it gives CASSQNGPYEQYF.

The chain carries TRBV20-1 and TRBJ2-2, with a tentative D call TRBD2 (5 bases). The V end lost 2 bases, the J end lost 1 base, and 14 bases lay between the germline ends. CDR3 length equals 16 residues. CDR1 and CDR2 from the germline V gene are DFQATT and SNEGSKA (reference sequence). In DNA, the CDR3 is TGCAGTGCTAGATCCCCTAGTCGGGAGAACACCGGGGAGCTGTTTTTT. This codes for CSARSPSRENTGELFF.

The J gene is TRBJ1-2, the V gene TRBV7-8; 7 bases agree with TRBD1. Germline V CDR1 and CDR2: SGHVS, FQNEAQ. Losses at the gene ends were 4 bases for V and 7 bases for J; bases not matched to a gene: 6. The CDR3 is 13 amino acids. In nucleotides, the CDR3 is TGTGCCAGCAGCTCCGGGACAGCCCGTGGCTACACCTTC. This codes for CASSSGTARGYTF.

This chain uses TRBV7-3 with TRBJ2-5, with 9 positions matching TRBD1. The CDR3 spans 16 residues. Germline CDR1 is SGHTA and CDR2 is FQGTGA. The trim removed 3 bases at V and 0 bases at J, leaving 5 bases unmatched. CDR3 region: CASSLGQGSYQETQYF. The CDR3 nucleotides read TGTGCCAGCAGCTTGGGACAGGGATCGTACCAAGAGACCCAGTACTTC.

There are many counts of this clonotype. J is TRBJ1-1 and V is TRBV6-2 or TRBV6-3; no clear D. This CDR3 region has 12 residues. The germline CDR1 and CDR2 sequences are MNHEY and SVGEGT. Trimming took off 2 bases at V and 3 bases at J, with 4 bases between the two ends. The CDR3 nucleotides are TGTGCCAGCAGTTACCGCTACACTGAAGCTTTCTTT. It translates to CASSYRYTEAFF.

This clonotype was seen at least ten times. V and J are TRBV12-3 or TRBV12-4 and TRBJ2-5; TRBD1 agrees at 9 bases. V trimming: 2 bases; J trimming: 5 bases; junction bases outside the gene matches: 27. This CDR3 is 22 amino acids long. The CDR3 region is CASSLRGTGYLARPLFSETQYF. In DNA, the CDR3 is TGTGCCAGCAGTTTAAGAGGGACAGGGTATCTAGCCCGACCCCTATTCTCGGAGACCCAGTACTTC.